This T cell receptor beta chain stems from a study of T-cell memory formation after mild COVID-19 (dated by TCRdb to about 2021). Broadly, across the study: TCR sequence clusters from the two donors were found to be largely donor specific. In a couple of donors, T-cell clones that expanded and contracted after mild COVID-19 were tracked by sequencing TCRalpha and TCRbeta repertoires over time. The cohort comprised two young, previously healthy adult volunteers, one female and one male. What the authors observed across the whole study: Clones that contracted from day 15 to 85 showed balanced CD4/CD8 phenotypes, whereas a second wave of clones that expanded from day 15 to 37 leaned towards CD4+. Only a couple of mild cases were covered in the study, and larger cohorts including severe cases with pre-infection samples were considered necessary. Contracting CD4+ clones were found mainly in CM and EM memory subsets, while CD8+ clones were enriched in EMRA. Whether the second-wave clones peaking on day 37 were SARS-CoV-2 specific was not confirmed. Some responding clones were detected in pre-infection memory, which suggested that pre-existing cross-reactive memory T cells had joined the SARS-CoV-2 response.

PBMCs were isolated by Ficoll-Paque density gradient centrifugation. This clonotype was observed a handful of times. The clone's antigen remains unknown. Germline is not matched at one junction end, which may reflect a read error. The germline V gene yields SGHAT for CDR1 and FQNNGV for CDR2. Its CDR3 holds 12 amino acids, cysteine through phenylalanine. Only the CDR3 part of the read is kept: 36 bases, read in frame from the first base. Sequencing relied on an Illumina NovaSeq 6000. TCRalpha and TCRbeta cDNA libraries were built by 5'RACE with constant-segment primers, adding sample barcodes and unique molecular identifiers. Trizol reagent was used to extract RNA from every sample. Libraries were amplified in two PCR steps, with a second sample barcode and Illumina TruSeq adapters added in the second step. Sequencing of the libraries was done on an Illumina NovaSeq, producing 2 x 150 bp paired-end reads. The study's processing was this. Demultiplexing of reads and collapsing into UMI-guided consensus sequences were performed with migec v1.2.7. With mixcr v2.1.11, UMI consensuses were aligned to TRA and TRB V and J templates and assembled into clonotypes. Clonotypes were classified as expanded or contracted when called significant by both edgeR and NoisET, with noise models trained on biological replicates. For edgeR calls, the thresholds were a false discovery rate-adjusted p below 0.01 and a log2 fold-change of 1. As an exploratory analysis of dynamics, max-normalized trajectories of the 1000 most abundant clonotypes were examined with PCA combined with hierarchical clustering. Separately sequenced CD4+ and CD8+ repertoires were used to assign the CD4 or CD8 phenotype of responding clones. Starting from the raw public reads, TCRdb applied fastp trimming at Q25, assembled clones with MiXCR and retained in-frame beta chains. Records with the same CDR3 protein are collapsed into one entry carrying the most frequent genes and DNA. V and J calls and clone size were set by TCRdb, not the authors. This sample comprises approximately 490,000 distinct CDR3 sequences, around 21% of them detected only once. The ten biggest clones cover roughly an eighth of the sample.

The chain is encoded by TRBV11-2 joined to TRBJ2-4, with 8 junctional bases fitting TRBD2. This sequence was found in an adult woman who had mild COVID-19 (a few samples of this study predate the infection). The sample titles of this study are shuffled in the database, so cell type and time point are left out; the donor was told from shared clones. Sequencing input: PBMCs or a T cell subset sorted from them (not recorded which). The CDR3 loop reads CASSLAGLEVNF. The DNA sequence is as follows: TGTGCCAGCAGCTTAGCGGGACTAGAAGTCAACTTC.